This TCR beta chain was observed in a study of cytotoxic CD8 clonotypes in ibrutinib-treated CLL. Study in general: Timing of response sample collection was a median around twelve months after treatment start, with a range of 6 to 36.

The assay was immunoSEQ multiplex PCR, and TCRdb's table has in-frame clones only and misses some. The sample consists of some 120,000 clones, about 58% of them appearing once. The source is a human donor with chronic lymphocytic leukemia. The specimen was PBMCs, collected after 24 months of ibrutinib treatment.

CDR3 bases: TGCGCCAGCAGCCAATCATTGACTGAGAACTATGGCTACACCTTC. It is translated as CASSQSLTENYGYTF. The genes are TRBV4-1 and TRBJ1-2; D gene uncertain. Germline assignment: CDR1 MGHRA and CDR2 YSYEKL. The ends were cut back, 2 bases at V and 2 bases at J, with 12 bases in the middle. The CDR3 sequence is 15 residues long.